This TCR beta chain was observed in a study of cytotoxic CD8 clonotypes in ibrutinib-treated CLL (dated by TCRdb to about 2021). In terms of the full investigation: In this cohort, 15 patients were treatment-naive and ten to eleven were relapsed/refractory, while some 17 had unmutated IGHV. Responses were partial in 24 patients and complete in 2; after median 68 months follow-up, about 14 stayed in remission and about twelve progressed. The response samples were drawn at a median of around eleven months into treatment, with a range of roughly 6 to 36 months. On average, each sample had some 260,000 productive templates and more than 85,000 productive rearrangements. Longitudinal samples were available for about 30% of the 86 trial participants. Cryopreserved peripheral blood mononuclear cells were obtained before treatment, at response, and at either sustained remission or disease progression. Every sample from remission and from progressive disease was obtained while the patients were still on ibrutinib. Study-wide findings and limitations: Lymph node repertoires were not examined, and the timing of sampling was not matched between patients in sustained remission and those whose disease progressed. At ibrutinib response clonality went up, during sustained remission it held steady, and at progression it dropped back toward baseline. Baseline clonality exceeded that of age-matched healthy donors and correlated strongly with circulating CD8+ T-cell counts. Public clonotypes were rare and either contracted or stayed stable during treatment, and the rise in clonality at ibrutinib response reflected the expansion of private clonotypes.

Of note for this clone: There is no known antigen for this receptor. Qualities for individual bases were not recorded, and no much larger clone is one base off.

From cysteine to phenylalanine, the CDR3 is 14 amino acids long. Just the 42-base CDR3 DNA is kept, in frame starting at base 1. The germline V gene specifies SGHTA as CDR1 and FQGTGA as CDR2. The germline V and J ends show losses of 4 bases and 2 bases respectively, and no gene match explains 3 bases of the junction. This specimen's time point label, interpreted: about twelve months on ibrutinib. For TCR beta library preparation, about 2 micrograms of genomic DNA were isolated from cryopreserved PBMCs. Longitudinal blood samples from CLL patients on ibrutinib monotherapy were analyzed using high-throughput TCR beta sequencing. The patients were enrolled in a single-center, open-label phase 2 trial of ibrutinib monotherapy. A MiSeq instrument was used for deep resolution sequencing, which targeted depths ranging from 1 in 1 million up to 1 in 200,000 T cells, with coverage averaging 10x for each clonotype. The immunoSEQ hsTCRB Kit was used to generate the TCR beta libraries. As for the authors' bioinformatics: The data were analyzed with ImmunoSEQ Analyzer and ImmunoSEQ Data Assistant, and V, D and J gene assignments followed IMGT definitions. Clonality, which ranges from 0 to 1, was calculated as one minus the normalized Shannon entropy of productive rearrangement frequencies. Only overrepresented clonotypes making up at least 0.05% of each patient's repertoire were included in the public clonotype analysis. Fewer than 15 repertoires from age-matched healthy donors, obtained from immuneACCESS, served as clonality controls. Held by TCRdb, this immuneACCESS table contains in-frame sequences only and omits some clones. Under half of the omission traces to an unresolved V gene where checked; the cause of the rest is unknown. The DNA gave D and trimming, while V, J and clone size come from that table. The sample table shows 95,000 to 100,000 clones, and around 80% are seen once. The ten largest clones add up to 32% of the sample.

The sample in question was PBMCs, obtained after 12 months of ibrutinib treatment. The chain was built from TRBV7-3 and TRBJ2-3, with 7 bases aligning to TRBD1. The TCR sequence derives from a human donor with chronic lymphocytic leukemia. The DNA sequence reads TGTGCCAGCAGCTCAGGACAGGTCACAGATACGCAGTATTTT. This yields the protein CASSSGQVTDTQYF.